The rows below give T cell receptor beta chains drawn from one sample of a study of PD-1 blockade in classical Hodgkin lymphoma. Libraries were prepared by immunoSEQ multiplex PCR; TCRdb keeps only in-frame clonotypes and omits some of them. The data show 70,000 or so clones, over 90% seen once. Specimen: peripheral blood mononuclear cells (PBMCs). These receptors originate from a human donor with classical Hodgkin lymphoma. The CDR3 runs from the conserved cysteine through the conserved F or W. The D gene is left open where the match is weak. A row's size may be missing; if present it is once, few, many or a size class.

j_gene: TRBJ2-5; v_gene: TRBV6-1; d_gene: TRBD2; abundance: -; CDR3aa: CASSKGTTTYQETQYF; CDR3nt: TGTGCCAGCAGTAAAGGGACTACTACGTACCAAGAGACCCAGTACTTC
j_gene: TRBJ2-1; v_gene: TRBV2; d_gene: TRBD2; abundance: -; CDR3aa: CASRRGDNEQFF; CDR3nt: TGTGCCAGCAGGCGGGGGGACAATGAGCAGTTCTTC
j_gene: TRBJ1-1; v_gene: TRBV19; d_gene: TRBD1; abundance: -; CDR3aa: CASSANNDRGRTFF; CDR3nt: TGTGCCAGTAGTGCCAATAATGACAGGGGGCGAACTTTCTTT
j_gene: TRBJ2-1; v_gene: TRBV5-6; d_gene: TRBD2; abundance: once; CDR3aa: CASSTIRTSVDEQFF; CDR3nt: TGTGCCAGCAGCACTATCCGGACTAGCGTCGATGAGCAGTTCTTC
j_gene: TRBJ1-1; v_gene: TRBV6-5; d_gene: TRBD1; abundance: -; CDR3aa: CASSPGQGNAFF; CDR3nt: TGTGCCAGCAGTCCGGGACAGGGGAATGCTTTCTTT
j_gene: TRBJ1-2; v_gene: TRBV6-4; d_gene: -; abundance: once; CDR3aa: CASSDYRAGYTF; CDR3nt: TGTGCCAGCAGTGACTACAGGGCTGGCTACACCTTC
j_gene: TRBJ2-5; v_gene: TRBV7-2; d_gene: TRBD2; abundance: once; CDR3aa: CASSFSLTSGETQYF; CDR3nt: TGTGCCAGCAGCTTCTCCCTGACTAGCGGTGAGACCCAGTACTTC
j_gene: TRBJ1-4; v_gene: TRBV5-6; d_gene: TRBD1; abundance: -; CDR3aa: CASSLAPGQTNEKLFF; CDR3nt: TGTGCCAGCAGCTTGGCCCCGGGACAGACTAATGAAAAACTGTTTTTT
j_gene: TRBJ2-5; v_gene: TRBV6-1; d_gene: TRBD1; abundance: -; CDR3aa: CASSTRTGGETQYF; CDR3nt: TGTGCCAGCAGTACCCGGACAGGGGGAGAGACCCAGTACTTC
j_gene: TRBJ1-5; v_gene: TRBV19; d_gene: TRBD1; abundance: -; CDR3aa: CATSPRGSNQPQHF; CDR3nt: TGTGCCACCTCGCCCAGGGGGAGCAATCAGCCCCAGCATTTT
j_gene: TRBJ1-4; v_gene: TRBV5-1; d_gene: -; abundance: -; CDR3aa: CASSGPGEKLFF; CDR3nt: TGCGCCAGCAGCGGGCCAGGGGAAAAACTGTTTTTT
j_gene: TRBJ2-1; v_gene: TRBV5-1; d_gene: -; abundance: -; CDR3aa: CASSLGQGSSYNEQFF; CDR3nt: TGCGCCAGCAGCTTGGGCCAAGGGAGCTCCTACAATGAGCAGTTCTTC
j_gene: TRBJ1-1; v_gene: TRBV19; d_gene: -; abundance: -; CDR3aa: CASRRRTNTEAFF; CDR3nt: TGTGCCAGTAGAAGGCGGACGAACACTGAAGCTTTCTTT
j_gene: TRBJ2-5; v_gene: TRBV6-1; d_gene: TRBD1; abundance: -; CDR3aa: CASSRTGGRGETQYF; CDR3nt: TGTGCCAGCAGCCGTACTGGGGGCAGGGGGGAGACCCAGTACTTC
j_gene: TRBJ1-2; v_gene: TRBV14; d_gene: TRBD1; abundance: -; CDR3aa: CASSQYTRGNGYTF; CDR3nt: TGTGCCAGCAGCCAGTATACCAGGGGGAATGGCTACACCTTC
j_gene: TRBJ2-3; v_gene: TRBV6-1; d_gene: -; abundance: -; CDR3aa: CASSPSGAGADTQYF; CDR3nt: TGTGCCAGCTCCCCTTCCGGAGCGGGCGCAGATACGCAGTATTTT
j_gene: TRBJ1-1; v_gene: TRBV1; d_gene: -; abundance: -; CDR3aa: CTSSHSLRRRGGDTEAFF; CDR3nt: TGCACCAGCAGCCATTCCCTCCGGAGGAGAGGGGGGGACACTGAAGCTTTCTTT